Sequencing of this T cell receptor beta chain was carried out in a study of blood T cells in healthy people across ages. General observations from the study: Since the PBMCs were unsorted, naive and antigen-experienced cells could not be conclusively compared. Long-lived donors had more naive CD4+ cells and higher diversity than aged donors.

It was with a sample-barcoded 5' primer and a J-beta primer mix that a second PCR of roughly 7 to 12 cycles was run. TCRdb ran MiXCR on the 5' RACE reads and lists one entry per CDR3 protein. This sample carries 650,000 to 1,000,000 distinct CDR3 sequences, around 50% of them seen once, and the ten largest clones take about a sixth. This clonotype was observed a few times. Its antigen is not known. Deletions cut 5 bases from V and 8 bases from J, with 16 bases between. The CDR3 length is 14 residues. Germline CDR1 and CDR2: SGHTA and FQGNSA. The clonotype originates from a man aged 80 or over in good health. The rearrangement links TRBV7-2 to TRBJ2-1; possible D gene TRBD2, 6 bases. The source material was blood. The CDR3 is CASSPGTVGDEQFF. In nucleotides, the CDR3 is TGTGCCAGCAGCCCCGGGACTGTGGGCGATGAGCAGTTCTTC.